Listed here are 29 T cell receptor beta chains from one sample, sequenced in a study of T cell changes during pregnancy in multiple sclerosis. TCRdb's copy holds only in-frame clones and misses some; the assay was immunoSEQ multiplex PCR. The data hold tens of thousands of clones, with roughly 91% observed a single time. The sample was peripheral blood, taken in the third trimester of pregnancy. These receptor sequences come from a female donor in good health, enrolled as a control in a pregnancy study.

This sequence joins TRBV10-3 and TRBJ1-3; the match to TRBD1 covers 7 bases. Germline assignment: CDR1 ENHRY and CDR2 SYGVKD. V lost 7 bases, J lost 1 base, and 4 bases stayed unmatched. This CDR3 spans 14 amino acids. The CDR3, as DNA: TGTGCCATCAAATCGACAGGGTCTGGAAACACCATATATTTT. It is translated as CAIKSTGSGNTIYF.

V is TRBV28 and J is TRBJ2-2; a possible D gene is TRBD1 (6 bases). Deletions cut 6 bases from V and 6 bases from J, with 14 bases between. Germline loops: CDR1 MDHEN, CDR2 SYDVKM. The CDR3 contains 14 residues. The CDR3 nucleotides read TGTGCCAGCAGCCCTACAGGGCGGGCCGGGGAGCTGTTTTTT. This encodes CASSPTGRAGELFF.

The CDR3 sequence is CASNAGAGGYTF. CDR3 in DNA: TGTGCCAGCAACGCGGGGGCCGGTGGCTACACCTTC. The rearrangement uses TRBV6-5 and TRBJ1-2, with D tentatively TRBD1 (6 bases). CDR1 and CDR2 (germline): MNHEY, SVGAGI. The CDR3 is 12 amino acids. V dropped 7 bases and J dropped 7 bases, with 13 bases sitting between them.

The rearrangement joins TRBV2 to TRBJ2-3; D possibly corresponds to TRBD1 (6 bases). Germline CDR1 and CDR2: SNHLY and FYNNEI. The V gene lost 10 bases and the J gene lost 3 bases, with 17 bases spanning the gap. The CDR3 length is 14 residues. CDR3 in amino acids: CATAWGPKTDTQYF. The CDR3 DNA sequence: TGTGCCACCGCGTGGGGGCCAAAAACAGATACGCAGTATTTT.

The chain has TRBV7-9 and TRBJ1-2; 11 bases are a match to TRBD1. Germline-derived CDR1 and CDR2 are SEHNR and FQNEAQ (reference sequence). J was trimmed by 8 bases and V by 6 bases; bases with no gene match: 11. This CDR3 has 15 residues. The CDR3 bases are TGTGCCAGCAGAAACCCGGGACAGGGGGTGGGAGGCTACACCTTC. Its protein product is CASRNPGQGVGGYTF.

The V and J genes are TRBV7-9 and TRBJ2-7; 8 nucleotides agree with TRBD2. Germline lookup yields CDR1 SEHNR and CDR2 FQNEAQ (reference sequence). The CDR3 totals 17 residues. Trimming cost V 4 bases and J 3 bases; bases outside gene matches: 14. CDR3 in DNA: TGTGCCAGCAGCTCGCCCCTCCGCGGGAGGACTCTCTACGAGCAGTACTTC. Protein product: CASSSPLRGRTLYEQYF.

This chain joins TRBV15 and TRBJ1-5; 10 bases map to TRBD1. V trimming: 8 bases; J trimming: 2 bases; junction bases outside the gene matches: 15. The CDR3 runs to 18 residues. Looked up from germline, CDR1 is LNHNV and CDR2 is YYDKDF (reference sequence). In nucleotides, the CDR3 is TGTGCCACCCAATTGGACAGGGGGACGGGTTGGGGCAATCAGCCCCAGCATTTT. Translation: CATQLDRGTGWGNQPQHF.

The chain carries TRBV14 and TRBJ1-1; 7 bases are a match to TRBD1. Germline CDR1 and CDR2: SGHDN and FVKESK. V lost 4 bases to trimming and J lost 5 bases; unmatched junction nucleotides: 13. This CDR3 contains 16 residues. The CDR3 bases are TGTGCCAGCAGCCCTTACGTCGCAGGGGGGAGGACTGAAGCTTTCTTT. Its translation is CASSPYVAGGRTEAFF.

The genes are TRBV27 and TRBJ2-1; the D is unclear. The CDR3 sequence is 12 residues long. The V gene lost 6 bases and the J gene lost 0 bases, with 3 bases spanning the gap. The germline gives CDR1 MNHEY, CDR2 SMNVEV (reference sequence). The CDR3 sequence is CASSYSYNEQFF. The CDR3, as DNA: TGTGCCAGCAGCTACTCCTACAATGAGCAGTTCTTC.

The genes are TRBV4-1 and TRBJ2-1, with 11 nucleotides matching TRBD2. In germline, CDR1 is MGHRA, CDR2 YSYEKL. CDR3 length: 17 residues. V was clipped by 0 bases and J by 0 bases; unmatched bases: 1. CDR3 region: CASSQDTSGGSYNEQFF. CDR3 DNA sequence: TGCGCCAGCAGCCAAGACACTAGCGGGGGCTCCTACAATGAGCAGTTCTTC.

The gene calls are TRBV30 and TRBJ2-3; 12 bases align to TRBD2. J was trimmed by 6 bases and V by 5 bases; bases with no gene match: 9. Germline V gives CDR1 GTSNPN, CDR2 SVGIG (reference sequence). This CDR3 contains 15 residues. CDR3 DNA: TGTGCCTGGGACCGACTAGCGGGAGATGCTGATACGCAGTATTTT. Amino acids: CAWDRLAGDADTQYF.

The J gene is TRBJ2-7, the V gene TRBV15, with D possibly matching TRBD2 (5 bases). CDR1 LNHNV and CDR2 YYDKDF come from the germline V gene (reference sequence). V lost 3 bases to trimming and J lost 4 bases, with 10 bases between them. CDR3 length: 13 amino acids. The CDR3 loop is CATSSVDSYEQYF. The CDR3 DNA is TGTGCCACCAGCAGTGTGGACTCTTACGAGCAGTACTTC.

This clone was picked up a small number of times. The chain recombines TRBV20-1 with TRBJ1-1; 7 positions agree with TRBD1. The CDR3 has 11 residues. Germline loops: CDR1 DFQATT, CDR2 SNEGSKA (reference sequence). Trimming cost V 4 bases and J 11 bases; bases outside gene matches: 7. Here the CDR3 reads CSATYRGGAFF. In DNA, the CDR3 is TGCAGTGCTACCTACAGGGGAGGTGCTTTCTTT.

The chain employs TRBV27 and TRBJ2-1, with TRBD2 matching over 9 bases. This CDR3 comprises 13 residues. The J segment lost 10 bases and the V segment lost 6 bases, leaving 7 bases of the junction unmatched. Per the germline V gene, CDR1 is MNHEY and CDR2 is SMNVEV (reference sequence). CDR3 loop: CASRASGVGEQFF. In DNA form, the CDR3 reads TGTGCCAGCAGGGCTAGCGGGGTTGGGGAGCAGTTCTTC.

The CDR3 loop is CASSSGLAGGTQYF. The CDR3 DNA follows: TGTGCCAGCAGCTCGGGACTAGCGGGGGGGACCCAGTACTTC. The chain links TRBV7-9 to TRBJ2-5, with 15 bases fitting TRBD2. The CDR3 totals 14 residues. The V gene's germline CDR1 is SEHNR and CDR2 FQNEAQ (reference sequence). The junction had 1 base not matched to a gene; V was cut back by 4 bases and J by 7 bases.

CDR3 bases: TGTGCCAGCAGTGAATGGCAGGTCACCCGAGAGCAGTACTTC. This sequence encodes CASSEWQVTREQYF. The rearrangement joins TRBV2 to TRBJ2-7, with no clear D. V was trimmed by 2 bases and J by 7 bases, leaving 15 bases between them. This CDR3 has 14 amino acids. Germline-derived CDR1 and CDR2 are SNHLY and FYNNEI.

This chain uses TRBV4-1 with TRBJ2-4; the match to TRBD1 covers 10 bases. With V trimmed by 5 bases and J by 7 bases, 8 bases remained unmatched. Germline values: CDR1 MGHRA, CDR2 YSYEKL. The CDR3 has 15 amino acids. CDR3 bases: TGCGCCAGCAGCGACGGGGGACAGGGGAGGAACATTCAGTACTTC. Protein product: CASSDGGQGRNIQYF.

The CDR3 loop reads CASSLNRDGEKLFF. The CDR3 DNA is TGTGCCAGCAGTTTAAACAGGGACGGTGAAAAACTGTTTTTT. This chain links TRBV28 with TRBJ1-4, with D possibly being TRBD1 (6 bases). This CDR3 comprises 14 residues. Germline loops: CDR1 MDHEN, CDR2 SYDVKM. The V end was cut by 2 bases, the J end by 7 bases, with 11 bases between.

The CDR3 is CASGLAVQETQYF. CDR3 nucleotide sequence: TGTGCCAGCGGCTTAGCGGTCCAAGAGACCCAGTACTTC. This chain uses TRBV6-1 with TRBJ2-5; maybe TRBD2 (6 bases). The V gene's germline CDR1 is MNHNS and CDR2 SASEGT. This CDR3 is built from 13 residues. V lost 8 bases to trimming and J lost 1 base, with 11 bases between them.

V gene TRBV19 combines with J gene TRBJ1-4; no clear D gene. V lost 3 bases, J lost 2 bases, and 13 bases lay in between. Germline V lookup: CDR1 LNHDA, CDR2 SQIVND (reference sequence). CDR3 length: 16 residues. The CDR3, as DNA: TGTGCCAGTAGTATCCTAATGACGGGGACTAATGAAAAACTGTTTTTT. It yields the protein CASSILMTGTNEKLFF.

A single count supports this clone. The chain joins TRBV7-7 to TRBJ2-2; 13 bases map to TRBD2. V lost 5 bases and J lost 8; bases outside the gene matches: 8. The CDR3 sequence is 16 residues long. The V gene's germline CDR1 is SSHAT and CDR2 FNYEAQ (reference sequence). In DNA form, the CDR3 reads TGTGCCAGCAGCCAAGGACTAGCGGGGGCGGTAGGGGAGCTGTTTTTT. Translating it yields CASSQGLAGAVGELFF. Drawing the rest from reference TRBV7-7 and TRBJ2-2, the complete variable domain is GAGVSQSPRYKVTKRGQDVTLRCDPISSHATLYWYQQALGQGPEFLTYFNYEAQPDKSGLPSDRFSAERPEGSISTLTIQRTEQRDSAMYRCASSQGLAGAVGELFFGEGSRLTVL.

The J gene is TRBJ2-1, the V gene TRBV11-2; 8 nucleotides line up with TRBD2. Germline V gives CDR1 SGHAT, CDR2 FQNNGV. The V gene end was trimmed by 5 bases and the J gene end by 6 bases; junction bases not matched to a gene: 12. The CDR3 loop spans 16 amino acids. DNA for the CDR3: TGTGCCAGCAGCCCGGCTAGCGGGCGAACCCCCAATGAGCAGTTCTTC. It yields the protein CASSPASGRTPNEQFF. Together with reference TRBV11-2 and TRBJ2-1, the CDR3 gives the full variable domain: EAGVAQSPRYKIIEKRQSVAFWCNPISGHATLYWYQQILGQGPKLLIQFQNNGVVDDSQLPKDRFSAERLKGVDSTLKIQPAKLEDSAVYLCASSPASGRTPNEQFFGPGTRLTVL.

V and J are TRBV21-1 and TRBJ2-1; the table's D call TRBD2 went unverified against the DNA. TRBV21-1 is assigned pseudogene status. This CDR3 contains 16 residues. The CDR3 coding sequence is TGTGCCAGCAGCAAAAACGGGATCTACTCCTACAATGAGCAGTTCTTC. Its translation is CASSKNGIYSYNEQFF.

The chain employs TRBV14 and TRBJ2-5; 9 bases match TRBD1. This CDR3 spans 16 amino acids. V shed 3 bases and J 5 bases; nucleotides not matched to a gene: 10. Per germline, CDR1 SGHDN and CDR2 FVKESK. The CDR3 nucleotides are TGTGCCAGCAGCCACGTACGGGACAGGGCAGGGGAGACCCAGTACTTC. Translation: CASSHVRDRAGETQYF.

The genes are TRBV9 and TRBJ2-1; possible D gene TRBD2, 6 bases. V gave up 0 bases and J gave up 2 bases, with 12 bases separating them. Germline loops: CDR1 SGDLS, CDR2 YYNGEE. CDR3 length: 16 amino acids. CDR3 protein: CASSVDPAGPYNEQFF. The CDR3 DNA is TGTGCCAGCAGCGTAGATCCAGCGGGCCCCTACAATGAGCAGTTCTTC. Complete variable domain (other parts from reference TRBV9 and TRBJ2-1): DSGVTQTPKHLITATGQRVTLRCSPRSGDLSVYWYQQSLDQGLQFLIQYYNGEERAKGNILERFSAQQFPDLHSELNLSSLELGDSALYFCASSVDPAGPYNEQFFGPGTRLTVL.

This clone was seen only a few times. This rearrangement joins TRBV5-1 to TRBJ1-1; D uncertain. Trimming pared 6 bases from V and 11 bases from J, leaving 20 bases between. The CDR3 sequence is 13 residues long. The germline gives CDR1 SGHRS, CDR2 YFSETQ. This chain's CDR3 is CASTNGSPRGAFF. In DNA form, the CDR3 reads TGCGCCAGCACCAATGGCTCACCACGAGGGGCTTTCTTT.

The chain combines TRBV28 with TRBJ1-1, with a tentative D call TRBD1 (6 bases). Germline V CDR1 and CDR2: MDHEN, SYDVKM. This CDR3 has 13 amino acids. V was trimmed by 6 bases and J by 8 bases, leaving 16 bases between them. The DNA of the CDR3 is TGTGCCAGCAGCCGAGACAGGCCAACCGAAGCTTTCTTT. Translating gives CASSRDRPTEAFF.

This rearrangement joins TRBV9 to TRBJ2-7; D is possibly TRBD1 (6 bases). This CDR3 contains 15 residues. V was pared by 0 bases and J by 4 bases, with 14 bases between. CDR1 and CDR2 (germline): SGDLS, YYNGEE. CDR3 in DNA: TGTGCCAGCAGCGTAGGAGGTGGCAGGGGTTACGAGCAGTACTTC. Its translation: CASSVGGGRGYEQYF.

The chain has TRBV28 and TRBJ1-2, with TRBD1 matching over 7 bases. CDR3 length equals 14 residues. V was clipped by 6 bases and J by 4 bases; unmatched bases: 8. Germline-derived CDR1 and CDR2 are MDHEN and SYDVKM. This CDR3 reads CASSLPGTAYGYTF. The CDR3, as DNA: TGTGCCAGCAGCCTCCCCGGGACAGCCTATGGCTACACCTTC.